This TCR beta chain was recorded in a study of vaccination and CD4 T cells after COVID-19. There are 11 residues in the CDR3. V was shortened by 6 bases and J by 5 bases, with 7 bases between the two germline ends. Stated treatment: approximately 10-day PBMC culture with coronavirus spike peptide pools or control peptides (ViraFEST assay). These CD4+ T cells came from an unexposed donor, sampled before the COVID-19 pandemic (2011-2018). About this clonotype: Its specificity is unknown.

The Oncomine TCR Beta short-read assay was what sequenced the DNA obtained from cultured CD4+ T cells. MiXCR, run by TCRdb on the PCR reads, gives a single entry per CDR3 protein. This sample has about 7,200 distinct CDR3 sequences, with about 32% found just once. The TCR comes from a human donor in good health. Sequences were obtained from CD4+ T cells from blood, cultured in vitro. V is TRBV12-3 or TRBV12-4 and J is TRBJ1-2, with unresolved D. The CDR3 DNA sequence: TGTGCCAGCAGCTCCCTTTATGGCTACACCTTC. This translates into CASSSLYGYTF.